The clone carrying this T cell receptor beta chain appeared a few times. CD8+CD57+ cell expansion had been shown by flow cytometry in patients chosen for sequencing. These data come from a study of CD8+CD57+ T cells in acquired aplastic anemia. Genomic DNA, the template, was used for profiling of the TCR beta VDJ and CDR3. Via MiXCR, TCRdb re-called the reads, giving one row per CDR3 protein. This table has under 350,000 distinct CDR3 sequences, approximately 58% appearing once. The material sequenced was sorted CD4+, CD8+, or CD8+CD57+ T cells (not recorded which) from PBMCs. The sequence came from a human donor with aplastic anemia.

For the CDR3, the DNA is TGCAGCTTTTGGACAGGGGCCGACCCTGGCTACACCTTC. Translation: CSFWTGADPGYTF. The gene calls are TRBV29-1 and TRBJ1-2; 9 bases agree with TRBD1. V dropped 8 bases and J dropped 7; count of bases not matched to a gene: 11. The CDR3 contains 13 residues. Germline CDR1 reads SQVTM; CDR2 reads ANQGSEA.